This record concerns one T cell receptor (beta chain) sequence. The V gene end was trimmed by 6 bases and the J gene end by 5 bases; junction bases not matched to a gene: 14. CDR3 length: 16 residues. Germline values: CDR1 ENHRY, CDR2 SYGVKD. The data were obtained in a study of blood T cell repertoires in COVID-19. Authors' data handling: Reference gene primers were amplified, and this amplification served to estimate nucleated cell counts. TCRdb's table, derived via immunoSEQ multiplex PCR, lists solely in-frame clones and lacks some. V and J calls and clone size are copied from that table; D and trimming were computed from the DNA. The sample has about 250,000 clones, 85% to 90% seen once. Among Cohort 3 donors, those recovered had two negative PCRs, clearance, or symptom resolution.

The sample was PBMCs or T cells enriched from blood (not recorded which). The sequence derives from a man between 18 and 29 years old who had recovered from COVID-19. The chain employs TRBV10-3 and TRBJ1-2, with TRBD1 identical over 8 bases. The CDR3 DNA follows: TGTGCCATCAGCGCGCCGGGACAGGCGGCGGGGTATGGCTACACCTTC. Protein sequence: CAISAPGQAAGYGYTF.